One and the same sample provided the 22 T cell receptor beta chains below, sequenced in a study of cytomegalovirus exposure and HLA in healthy donors. TCRdb's table, derived via immunoSEQ multiplex PCR, lists solely in-frame clones and lacks some. The table lists roughly 240,000 clones, around nine tenths of them singletons. The sequenced sample was PBMCs. These receptors came from a man aged 18 to 29 in good health and CMV-seronegative.

The J gene is TRBJ2-5, the V gene TRBV7-8; 14 bases fit TRBD2. V was pared by 5 bases and J by 5 bases, with 10 bases of the junction left unmatched. From germline, CDR1 is SGHVS and CDR2 FQNEAQ. CDR3 length: 17 residues. The CDR3 coding sequence is TGTGCCAGCAGCCGGGGACTAGCGGGAGCCCTTGGGGAGACCCAGTACTTC. It codes for CASSRGLAGALGETQYF.

The chain combines TRBV29-1 with TRBJ2-7, with a tentative D call TRBD2 (5 bases). The germline V gene encodes CDR1 SQVTM and CDR2 ANQGSEA. The CDR3 contains 14 residues. V was trimmed by 0 bases and J by 1 base, leaving 10 bases between them. CDR3: CSVEDLEGSYEQYF. The CDR3 DNA sequence: TGCAGCGTTGAAGATCTAGAGGGATCCTACGAGCAGTACTTC.

The gene calls are TRBV4-2 and TRBJ1-5, with 9 bases aligning to TRBD1. The J segment lost 0 bases and the V segment lost 2 bases, leaving 2 bases of the junction unmatched. The CDR3 contains 16 residues. CDR1 LGHNA and CDR2 YNFKEQ come from the germline V gene. The CDR3, as DNA: TGTGCCAGCAGCCAAAGACAGGGGGTTAGCAATCAGCCCCAGCATTTT. Translated, it gives CASSQRQGVSNQPQHF.

The chain combines TRBV19 with TRBJ1-2, with D tentatively TRBD1 (5 bases). Germline V gene sequence: CDR1 LNHDA, CDR2 SQIVND (reference sequence). V was cut by 7 bases and J by 6 bases, with 18 bases left in between. This CDR3 contains 14 residues. CDR3 in amino acids: CASTHGGTVDGYTF. CDR3 nucleotides: TGTGCCAGTACCCATGGAGGGACTGTCGATGGCTACACCTTC.

V gene TRBV11-2 combines with J gene TRBJ2-3; perhaps TRBD1 as D (6 bases). Germline assignment: CDR1 SGHAT and CDR2 FQNNGV. Between the trimmed V and J ends, which lost 5 bases and 2 bases, there was a span of 11 bases. The CDR3 extends over 14 amino acids. The CDR3 bases are TGTGCCAGCAGCCCGGACAGAGACACAGATACGCAGTATTTT. This gives the protein CASSPDRDTDTQYF.

The genes are TRBV18 and TRBJ1-5, with D tentatively TRBD1 (5 bases). The CDR3 consists of 16 residues. The germline V gene has CDR1 KGHSH and CDR2 LQKENI. The germline V and J ends were trimmed by 1 base and 3 bases, with 13 bases remaining between them. CDR3 DNA: TGTGCCAGCTCACCACGTCAGCCAGGGAACAATCAGCCCCAGCATTTT. Translation gives CASSPRQPGNNQPQHF.

In the case of this clone: Germline and junction disagree at one end, which may indicate a read error. This chain links TRBV5-6 with TRBJ2-7, with 7 bases that match TRBD1. The CDR3 is 16 amino acids. Germline loops: CDR1 SGHDT, CDR2 YYEEEE. CDR3 DNA: TGTGCCAGCAGCTACGTTCCGGGACAGCGTGTTGGAGTAGTCTATTTC. This codes for CASSYVPGQRVGVVYF.

The table lists this clone with a count of one. The V call is TRBV30, the J call TRBJ1-2; D remains unclear. V dropped 4 bases and J dropped 2 bases, with 8 bases sitting between them. CDR1 GTSNPN and CDR2 SVGIG come from the germline V gene (reference sequence). The CDR3 runs 12 residues. CDR3 loop: CAWTSFNYGYTF. The CDR3 DNA reads as TGTGCCTGGACAAGCTTCAACTATGGCTACACCTTC.

CDR3 protein: CAAGREGNQPQHF. Here the CDR3 DNA reads TGTGCCGCAGGGCGGGAGGGCAATCAGCCCCAGCATTTT. The chain is built from TRBV19 and TRBJ1-5, with a possible D match to TRBD1 (5 bases). Deletions cut 11 bases from V and 2 bases from J, with 13 bases between. This CDR3 has 13 residues. The germline CDR1 and CDR2 sequences are LNHDA and SQIVND (reference sequence).

The chain is built from TRBV5-4 and TRBJ1-5; D gene unclear. V dropped 0 bases and J dropped 7 bases, with 8 bases sitting between them. The CDR3 is 13 residues long. Germline V gives CDR1 SGHNT, CDR2 YYREEE (reference sequence). CDR3 nucleotides: TGTGCCAGCAGCTTGGATGCTAGGCAGCCCCAGCATTTT. It specifies CASSLDARQPQHF.

V and J are TRBV4-1 and TRBJ2-2; D not resolved. The germline V and J ends were trimmed by 4 bases and 5 bases, with 17 bases remaining between them. Germline V lookup: CDR1 MGHRA, CDR2 YSYEKL. The CDR3 spans 16 residues. For the CDR3, the DNA is TGCGCCAGCAGCCGAGCCCCCTCCTATTCGACCGGGGAGCTGTTTTTT. It translates to CASSRAPSYSTGELFF.

The chain employs TRBV9 and TRBJ2-1, with D possibly being TRBD2 (7 bases). This CDR3 has 17 amino acids. Trimming stripped 4 bases from V and 8 bases from J, with 25 bases between. Per germline, CDR1 SGDLS and CDR2 YYNGEE. The CDR3 DNA reads as TGTGCCAGCAGCCCCCCCCTAAGGGGGGGGCCCGGCTATGAGCAGTTCTTC. Amino acids: CASSPPLRGGPGYEQFF.

The gene calls are TRBV5-1 and TRBJ2-7; 8 bases are a match to TRBD1. Per germline, CDR1 SGHRS and CDR2 YFSETQ. This CDR3 has 14 amino acids. The V and J ends lost 4 bases and 6 bases, in that order; junction bases with no gene match: 9. In nucleotides, the CDR3 is TGCGCCAGCAGCCCGGACAGGGCGGAAGGCGAGCAGTACTTC. This translates into CASSPDRAEGEQYF.

This chain uses TRBV5-1 with TRBJ2-7, with D perhaps TRBD2 (7 bases). V was pared by 5 bases and J by 9 bases, with 18 bases between. Germline CDR1 reads SGHRS; CDR2 reads YFSETQ. CDR3 size: 13 residues. CDR3 sequence reads: CASSVGGAQGQYF. DNA for the CDR3: TGCGCCAGCAGTGTAGGGGGGGCGCAAGGGCAGTACTTC. Based on the CDR3 plus reference TRBV5-1 and TRBJ2-7, the full variable domain is KAGVTQTPRYLIKTRGQQVTLSCSPISGHRSVSWYQQTPGQGLQFLFEYFSETQRNKGNFPGRFSGRQFSNSRSEMNVSTLELGDSALYLCASSVGGAQGQYFGPGTRLTVT.

The V and J genes are TRBV4-3 and TRBJ2-6; tentative D call: TRBD2 (5 bases). Looked up from germline, CDR1 is LGHNA and CDR2 is YSLEER. The CDR3 runs 20 residues. V lost 0 bases and J lost 1, with 19 bases in between. The CDR3 coding sequence is TGCGCCAGCAGCCAAGAAATTTGGGGAGCCAAAATTTCTGGGGCCAACGTCCTGACTTTC. It encodes CASSQEIWGAKISGANVLTF.

The chain employs TRBV6-1 and TRBJ2-7, with a weak D call TRBD2 (5 bases). V lost 3 bases, J lost 6 bases, and 12 bases lay in between. Germline CDR1 and CDR2: MNHNS and SASEGT. The CDR3 is 13 amino acids. This CDR3 reads CASSETGWTEQYF. The CDR3 region has the DNA TGTGCCAGCAGTGAGACGGGATGGACCGAGCAGTACTTC.

There are a few counts of this clone. The chain links TRBV10-2 to TRBJ1-6; D not resolved. The V end lost 3 bases, the J end lost 7 bases, and 13 bases lay between the germline ends. This CDR3 region has 15 residues. Germline V gives CDR1 WSHSY, CDR2 SAAADI. The CDR3 loop is CASSDGVVGNSPLHF. Written as DNA, the CDR3 is TGCGCCAGCAGTGACGGGGTCGTGGGGAATTCACCCCTCCACTTT.

The chain carries TRBV28 and TRBJ1-2; 8 bases align to TRBD1. CDR1 is MDHEN and CDR2 is SYDVKM in the germline V gene. V shed 3 bases and J 5 bases; nucleotides not matched to a gene: 2. There are 13 residues in the CDR3. The CDR3 loop is CASSFGQGYGYTF. As DNA, the CDR3 is TGTGCCAGCAGTTTCGGACAGGGTTATGGCTACACCTTC.

The rearrangement links TRBV7-6 to TRBJ2-7; 7 nucleotides line up with TRBD1. Germline V lookup: CDR1 SGHVS, CDR2 FNYEAQ. CDR3 length: 15 amino acids. The V segment lost 0 bases and the J segment 4 bases; nucleotides outside the gene matches: 6. CDR3 residues: CASSLAQGPLYEQYF. The CDR3 DNA reads TGTGCCAGCAGCTTAGCACAGGGGCCGTTGTACGAGCAGTACTTC.

The J gene is TRBJ1-2, the V gene TRBV7-2; a weak D match, TRBD1 (6 bases). The CDR3 is 14 residues long. Germline CDR1 SGHTA, CDR2 FQGNSA. V was pared by 5 bases and J by 5 bases, with 15 bases between. CDR3 DNA sequence: TGTGCCAGCAGCCTAGGACAGAGGTATTATGGCTACACCTTC. Translated: CASSLGQRYYGYTF.

CDR3 sequence: CASSLMRDEQFF. The CDR3 DNA follows: TGTGCCAGCAGCTTAATGAGGGATGAGCAGTTCTTC. The chain links TRBV7-2 to TRBJ2-1, with D possibly TRBD2 on 5 matching bases. Trimming shortened V by 2 bases and J by 8 bases, and 7 bases separated the two germline ends. Germline V gene lookup returns CDR1 SGHTA and CDR2 FQGNSA. This CDR3 comprises 12 residues.

The chain combines TRBV9 with TRBJ2-7; maybe TRBD2 (6 bases). In germline, CDR1 is SGDLS, CDR2 YYNGEE. The V end was cut by 3 bases, the J end by 5 bases, with 12 bases between. The CDR3 has 13 residues. The CDR3 region has the DNA TGTGCCAGCAGCGGTGGGACTGGCAACGAGCAGTACTTC. The encoded protein is CASSGGTGNEQYF.